This T cell receptor (beta chain) emerged from a study of blood T cells in healthy people across ages. The second PCR ran about 6 to 11 cycles with a sample-barcoded 5' primer and J-beta primers. MiXCR was run by TCRdb on the 5' RACE reads, yielding one entry per CDR3 protein. The repertoire holds 1.2 million to 1.5 million distinct CDR3 sequences, with 59% as singletons. This TCR was sampled from a man between 18 and 29 years old in good health. The sequenced sample was blood.

The CDR3 is CASSPRTGMNTEAFF. The CDR3 nucleotides are TGTGCCAGCAGTCCTCGAACAGGCATGAACACTGAAGCTTTCTTT. The chain has TRBV11-2 and TRBJ1-1; D is perhaps TRBD1 (5 bases). Looked up from germline, CDR1 is SGHAT and CDR2 is FQNNGV. The CDR3 loop spans 15 amino acids. The V end lost 6 bases, the J end lost 0 bases, and 14 bases lay between the germline ends.